What follows are 10 T cell receptor beta chains derived from one specimen sequenced in a study of metastatic and nonmetastatic thyroid tumors. Every patient was untreated before thyroid surgery. TCRdb called clones again from the PCR reads with MiXCR. The table shows more than 4,000 clones, with 35% occurring only once. Input material: adjacent normal tissue. The receptors derive from a female donor with papillary thyroid cancer or a benign thyroid nodule (not recorded which). Some clones in this sample may be carry-over from other donors' samples.

This chain connects TRBV4-3 to TRBJ1-2; possibly TRBD1 for D (6 bases). V lost 4 bases to trimming and J lost 8 bases, with 17 bases between them. Germline loops: CDR1 LGHNA, CDR2 YSLEER. CDR3 length: 14 amino acids. The CDR3 spells CASSPAGGASGYTF. The DNA of the CDR3 is TGCGCCAGCAGCCCCGCGGGGGGGGCGAGCGGCTACACCTTC.

V is TRBV10-3 and J is TRBJ2-1, with 12 bases lining up with TRBD2. Germline V CDR1 and CDR2: ENHRY, SYGVKD. The CDR3 has 16 amino acids. Trimming removed 3 bases from V and 6 bases from J; junction bases left unmatched: 6. The chain's CDR3 is CAISDPLAGGANEQFF. CDR3 sequence (DNA): TGTGCCATCAGTGACCCACTAGCGGGAGGTGCCAATGAGCAGTTCTTC.

The chain carries TRBV13 and TRBJ1-4; 8 bases line up with TRBD1. Germline V lookup: CDR1 PRHDT, CDR2 FYEKMQ (reference sequence). The V and J ends lost 2 bases and 5 bases, in that order; junction bases with no gene match: 1. The CDR3 runs to 14 residues. The CDR3 nucleotides read TGTGCCAGCAGCTTAAGACAGGGGAATGAAAAACTGTTTTTT. Protein: CASSLRQGNEKLFF.

This chain uses TRBV5-1 with TRBJ2-5, with TRBD1 identical over 9 bases. V shed 3 bases and J 2 bases; nucleotides not matched to a gene: 8. Germline V gives CDR1 SGHRS, CDR2 YFSETQ. The CDR3 covers 16 residues. CDR3 sequence: CASSWGTGGGQETQYF. The CDR3 DNA is TGCGCCAGCAGCTGGGGTACAGGGGGCGGACAAGAGACCCAGTACTTC.

The CDR3 loop is CASSYRVIDNEQFF. DNA for the CDR3: TGTGCCAGCAGTTACAGGGTTATCGACAATGAGCAGTTCTTC. V is TRBV6-2 or TRBV6-3 and J is TRBJ2-1; D is undetermined. The CDR3 runs to 14 residues. The germline V gene has CDR1 MNHEY and CDR2 SVGEGT. The ends were cut back, 2 bases at V and 5 bases at J, with 10 bases in the middle.

The rearrangement uses TRBV27 and TRBJ2-6; D not resolved. V was trimmed by 4 bases and J by 3 bases, leaving 4 bases between them. The CDR3 contains 13 residues. Per germline, CDR1 MNHEY and CDR2 SMNVEV (reference sequence). CDR3 coding DNA: TGTGCCAGCAGTTCTGGTGGGGCCAACGTCCTGACTTTC. Its protein product is CASSSGGANVLTF.

This clone was detected a few times. Relative to the germline gene, one junction end is altered; a read error may explain this. The CDR3 region is CASCFRGLGSDTQYF. CDR3 bases: TGTGCCAGCTGTTTCAGGGGGCTGGGATCAGATACGCAGTATTTT. This chain links TRBV27 with TRBJ2-3, with 8 bases matching TRBD1. The CDR3 extends over 15 amino acids. Germline V gives CDR1 MNHEY, CDR2 SMNVEV (reference sequence).

This rearrangement joins TRBV27 to TRBJ2-7; TRBD1 might be the D (7 bases). Germline CDR1 is MNHEY and CDR2 is SMNVEV (reference sequence). CDR3 length equals 16 residues. V was pared by 5 bases and J by 1 base, with 18 bases between. CDR3 sequence reads: CASSPRQGGRSYEQYF. Here the CDR3 DNA reads TGTGCCAGCAGTCCCCGCCAGGGGGGTCGGTCCTACGAGCAGTACTTC.

The chain has TRBV20-1 and TRBJ2-7; D possibly corresponds to TRBD2 (5 bases). CDR3 length: 13 residues. CDR1 and CDR2 (germline): DFQATT, SNEGSKA (reference sequence). The ends were cut back, 6 bases at V and 0 bases at J, with 12 bases in the middle. The CDR3 DNA is TGCAGTGCCGACTACCTTTACTCCTACGAGCAGTACTTC. Its protein product is CSADYLYSYEQYF.

This rearrangement joins TRBV7-2 to TRBJ2-2, with D uncertain. Germline-derived CDR1 and CDR2 are SGHTA and FQGNSA. This CDR3 is built from 14 residues. V lost 4 bases, J lost 8 bases, and 14 bases lay in between. The CDR3 protein is CASSSKLGGGELFF. DNA for the CDR3: TGTGCCAGCAGCTCAAAACTTGGTGGGGGGGAGCTGTTTTTT.